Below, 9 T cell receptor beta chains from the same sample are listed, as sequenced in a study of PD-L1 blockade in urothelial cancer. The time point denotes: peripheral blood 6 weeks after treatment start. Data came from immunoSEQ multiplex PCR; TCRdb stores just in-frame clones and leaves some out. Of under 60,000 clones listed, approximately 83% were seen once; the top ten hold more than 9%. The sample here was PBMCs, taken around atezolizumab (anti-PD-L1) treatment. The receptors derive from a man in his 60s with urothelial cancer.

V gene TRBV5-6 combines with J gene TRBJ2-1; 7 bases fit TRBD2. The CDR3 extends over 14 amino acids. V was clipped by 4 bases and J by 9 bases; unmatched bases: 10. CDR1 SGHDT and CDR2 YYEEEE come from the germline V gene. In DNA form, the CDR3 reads TGTGCCAGCAGCCGTATCTTGGGGGGGAGTGAGCAGTTCTTC. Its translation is CASSRILGGSEQFF.

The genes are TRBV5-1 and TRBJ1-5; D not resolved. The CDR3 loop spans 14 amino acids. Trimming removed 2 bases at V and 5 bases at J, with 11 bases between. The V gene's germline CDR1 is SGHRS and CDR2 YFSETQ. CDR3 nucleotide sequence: TGCGCCAGCAGCTTCAATAGCGGGGATCAGCCCCAGCATTTT. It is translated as CASSFNSGDQPQHF.

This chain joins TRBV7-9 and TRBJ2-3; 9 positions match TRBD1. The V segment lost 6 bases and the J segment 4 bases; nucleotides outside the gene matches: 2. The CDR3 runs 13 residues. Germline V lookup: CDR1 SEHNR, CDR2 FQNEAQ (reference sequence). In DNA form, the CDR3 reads TGTGCCAGCAGGGACAGGGGTTCAGATACGCAGTATTTT. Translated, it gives CASRDRGSDTQYF.

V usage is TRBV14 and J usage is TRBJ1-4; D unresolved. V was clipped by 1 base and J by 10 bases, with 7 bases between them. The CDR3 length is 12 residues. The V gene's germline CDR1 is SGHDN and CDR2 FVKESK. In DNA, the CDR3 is TGTGCCAGCAGCCAAGTTGGGCGAAAACTGTTTTTT. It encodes CASSQVGRKLFF. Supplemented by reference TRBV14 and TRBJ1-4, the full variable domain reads EAGVTQFPSHSVIEKGQTVTLRCDPISGHDNLYWYRRVMGKEIKFLLHFVKESKQDESGMPNNRFLAERTGGTYSTLKVQPAELEDSGVYFCASSQVGRKLFFGSGTQLSVL.

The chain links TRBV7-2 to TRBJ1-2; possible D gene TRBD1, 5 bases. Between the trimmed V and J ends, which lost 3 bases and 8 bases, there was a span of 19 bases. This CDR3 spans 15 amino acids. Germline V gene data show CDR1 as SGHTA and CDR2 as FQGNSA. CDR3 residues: CASSFGRSRVNGYTF. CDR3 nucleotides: TGTGCCAGCAGCTTTGGGAGGAGCAGGGTAAACGGCTACACCTTC.

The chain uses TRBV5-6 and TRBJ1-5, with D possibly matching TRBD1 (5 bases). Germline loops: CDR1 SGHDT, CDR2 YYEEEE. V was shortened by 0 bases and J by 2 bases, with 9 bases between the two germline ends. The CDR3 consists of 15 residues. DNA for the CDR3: TGTGCCAGCAGCTTGGCGGACAACCGCAATCAGCCCCAGCATTTT. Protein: CASSLADNRNQPQHF.

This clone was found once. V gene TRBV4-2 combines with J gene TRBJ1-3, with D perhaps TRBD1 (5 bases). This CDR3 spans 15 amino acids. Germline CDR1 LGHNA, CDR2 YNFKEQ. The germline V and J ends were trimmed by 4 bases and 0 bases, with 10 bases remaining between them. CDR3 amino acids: CASSPEGDSGNTIYF. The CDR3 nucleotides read TGTGCCAGCAGCCCAGAAGGGGACTCTGGAAACACCATATATTTT.

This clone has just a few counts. The CDR3: CASSLQRGYTGELFF. Written as DNA, the CDR3 is TGTGCCAGCAGTCTGCAGCGGGGTTACACCGGGGAGCTGTTTTTT. The rearrangement joins TRBV7-8 to TRBJ2-2; 7 bases line up with TRBD2. Germline CDR1 is SGHVS and CDR2 is FQNEAQ. This CDR3 spans 15 amino acids. The junction had 7 bases not matched to a gene; V was cut back by 6 bases and J by 3 bases.

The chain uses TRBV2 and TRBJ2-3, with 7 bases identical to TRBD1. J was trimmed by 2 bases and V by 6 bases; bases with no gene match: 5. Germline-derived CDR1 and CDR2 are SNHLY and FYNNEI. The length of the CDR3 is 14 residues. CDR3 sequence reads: CASRRQGNTDTQYF. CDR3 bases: TGTGCCAGCAGAAGACAGGGTAACACAGATACGCAGTATTTT. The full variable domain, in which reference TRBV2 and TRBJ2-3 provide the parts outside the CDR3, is EPEVTQTPSHQVTQMGQEVILRCVPISNHLYFYWYRQILGQKVEFLVSFYNNEISEKSEIFDDQFSVERPDGSNFTLKIRSTKLEDSAMYFCASRRQGNTDTQYFGPGTRLTVL.